This T cell receptor (beta chain) comes out of a study of T cell responses to AZD1222 COVID-19 vaccine. In the case of this clone: Its target is unknown.

With 2 bases removed from V and 2 bases from J, the gap between germline ends came to 10 bases. In germline, CDR1 is KGHSH, CDR2 LQKENI. The CDR3 consists of 15 residues. Whole-study findings and limits: Sampling captured repertoires only after the peak T cell response.

TCRdb's copy holds only in-frame clones and misses some; the assay was immunoSEQ multiplex PCR. Of fewer than 90,000 clones in the sample, around nine tenths were seen once. The receptor's source is an adult in good health. The material sequenced was peripheral blood, taken on day 0 of AZD1222 vaccination. The rearrangement joins TRBV18 to TRBJ1-3; D is ambiguous. The CDR3 loop is CASSPVSDPGNTIYF. The CDR3 DNA reads TGTGCCAGCTCACCAGTCTCTGATCCTGGAAACACCATATATTTT.